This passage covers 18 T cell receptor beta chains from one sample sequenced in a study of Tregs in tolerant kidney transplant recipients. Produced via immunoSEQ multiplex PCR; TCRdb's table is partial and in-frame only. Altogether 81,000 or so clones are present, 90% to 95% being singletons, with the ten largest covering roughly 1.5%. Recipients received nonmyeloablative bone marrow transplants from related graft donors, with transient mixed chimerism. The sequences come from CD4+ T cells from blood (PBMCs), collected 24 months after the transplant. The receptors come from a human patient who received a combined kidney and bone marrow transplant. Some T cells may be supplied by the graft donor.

The CDR3 coding sequence is TGTGCCAGCAGTGAGTGGGGGGGCGCGCGGTCCGAAGCTTTCTTT. Protein sequence: CASSEWGGARSEAFF. The rearrangement joins TRBV2 to TRBJ1-1; D possibly corresponds to TRBD1 (6 bases). CDR1 is SNHLY and CDR2 is FYNNEI in the germline V gene. This CDR3 is 15 amino acids long. V lost 3 bases, J lost 8 bases, and 19 bases lay in between.

As DNA, the CDR3 is TGTGCCAGCAGCTCCTCCCAGGGACACCCCGCAGATACGCAGTATTTT. This translates into CASSSSQGHPADTQYF. The chain carries TRBV11-3 and TRBJ2-3; TRBD1 might be the D (6 bases). Trimming stripped 4 bases from V and 4 bases from J, with 18 bases between. The length of the CDR3 is 16 residues. Germline CDR1 is SGHNT and CDR2 is YENEEA.

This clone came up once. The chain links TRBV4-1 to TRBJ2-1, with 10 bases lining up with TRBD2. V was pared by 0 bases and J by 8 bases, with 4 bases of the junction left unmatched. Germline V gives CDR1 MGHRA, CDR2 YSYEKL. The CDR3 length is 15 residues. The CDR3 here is CASSQEKREGHEQFF. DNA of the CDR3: TGCGCCAGCAGCCAAGAGAAGCGGGAGGGCCATGAGCAGTTCTTC.

CDR3 nucleotides: TGTGCCAGCTCACCGGCCAGGGTGCACGAGCAGTACTTC. Translation gives CASSPARVHEQYF. The V and J genes are TRBV18 and TRBJ2-7; possible D gene TRBD1, 5 bases. CDR3 size: 13 residues. Germline CDR1 KGHSH, CDR2 LQKENI. The V and J ends lost 3 bases and 5 bases respectively, with 11 bases between them.

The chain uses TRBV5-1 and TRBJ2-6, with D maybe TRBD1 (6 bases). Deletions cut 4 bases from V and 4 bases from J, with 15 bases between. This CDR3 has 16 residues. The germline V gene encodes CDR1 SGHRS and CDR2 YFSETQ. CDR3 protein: CASSGKTGHGANVLTF. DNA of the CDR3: TGCGCCAGCAGCGGAAAAACAGGGCACGGGGCCAACGTCCTGACTTTC.

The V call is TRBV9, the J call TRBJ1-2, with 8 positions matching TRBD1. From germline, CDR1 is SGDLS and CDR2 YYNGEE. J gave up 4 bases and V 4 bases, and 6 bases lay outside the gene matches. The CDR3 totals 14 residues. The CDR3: CASSPRTGTYGYTF. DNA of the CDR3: TGTGCCAGCAGCCCGCGGACAGGGACCTATGGCTACACCTTC.

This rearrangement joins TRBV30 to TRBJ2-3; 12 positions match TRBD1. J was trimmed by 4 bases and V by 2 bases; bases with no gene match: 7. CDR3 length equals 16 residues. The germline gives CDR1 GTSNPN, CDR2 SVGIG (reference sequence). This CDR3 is CAWSLGTGGFPDTQYF. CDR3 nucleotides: TGTGCCTGGAGTCTCGGGACAGGGGGCTTCCCAGATACGCAGTATTTT.

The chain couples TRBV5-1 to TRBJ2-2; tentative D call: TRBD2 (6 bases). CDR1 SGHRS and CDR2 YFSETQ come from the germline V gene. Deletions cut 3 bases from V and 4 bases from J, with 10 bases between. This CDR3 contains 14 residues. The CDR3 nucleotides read TGCGCCAGCAGCTCGGGAGAAACCACCGGGGAGCTGTTTTTT. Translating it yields CASSSGETTGELFF.

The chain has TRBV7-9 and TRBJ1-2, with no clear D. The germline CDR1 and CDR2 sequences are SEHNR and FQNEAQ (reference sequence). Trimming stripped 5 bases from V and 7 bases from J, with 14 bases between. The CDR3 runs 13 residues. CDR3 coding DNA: TGTGCCAGCAGCCCAACGAGGGTGGGTGGCTACACCTTC. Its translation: CASSPTRVGGYTF.

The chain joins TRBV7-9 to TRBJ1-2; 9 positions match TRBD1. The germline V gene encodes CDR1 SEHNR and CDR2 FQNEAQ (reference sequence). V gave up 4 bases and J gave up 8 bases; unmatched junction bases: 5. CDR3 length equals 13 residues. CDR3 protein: CASSSRTGDGYTF. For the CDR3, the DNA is TGTGCCAGCAGCTCGAGGACAGGGGACGGCTACACCTTC. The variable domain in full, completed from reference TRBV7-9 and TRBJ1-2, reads DTGVSQNPRHKITKRGQNVTFRCDPISEHNRLYWYRQTLGQGPEFLTYFQNEAQLEKSRLLSDRFSAERPKGSFSTLEIQRTEQGDSAMYLCASSSRTGDGYTFGSGTRLTVV.

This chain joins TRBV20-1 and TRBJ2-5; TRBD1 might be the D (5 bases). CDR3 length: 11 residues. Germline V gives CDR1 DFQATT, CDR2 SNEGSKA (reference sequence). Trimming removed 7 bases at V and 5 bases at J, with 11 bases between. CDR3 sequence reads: CSETRAETQYF. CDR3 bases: TGCAGTGAGACCAGGGCGGAGACCCAGTACTTC.

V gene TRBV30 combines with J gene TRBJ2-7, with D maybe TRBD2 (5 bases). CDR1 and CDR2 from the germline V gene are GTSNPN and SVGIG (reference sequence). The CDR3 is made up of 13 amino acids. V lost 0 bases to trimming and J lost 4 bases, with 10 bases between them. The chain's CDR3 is CAWSVRSGYEQYF. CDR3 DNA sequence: TGTGCCTGGAGTGTACGGAGCGGATACGAGCAGTACTTC. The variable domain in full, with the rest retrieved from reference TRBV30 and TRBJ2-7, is SQTIHQWPATLVQPVGSPLSLECTVEGTSNPNLYWYRQAAGRGLQLLFYSVGIGQISSEVPQNLSASRPQDRQFILSSKKLLLSDSGFYLCAWSVRSGYEQYFGPGTRLTVT.

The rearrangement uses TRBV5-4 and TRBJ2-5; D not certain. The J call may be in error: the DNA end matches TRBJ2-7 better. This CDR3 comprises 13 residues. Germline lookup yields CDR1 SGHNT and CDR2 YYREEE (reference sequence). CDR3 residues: CASSVPTSYEQYF. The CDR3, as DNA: TGTGCCAGCAGCGTTCCGACTTCCTACGAGCAGTACTTC.

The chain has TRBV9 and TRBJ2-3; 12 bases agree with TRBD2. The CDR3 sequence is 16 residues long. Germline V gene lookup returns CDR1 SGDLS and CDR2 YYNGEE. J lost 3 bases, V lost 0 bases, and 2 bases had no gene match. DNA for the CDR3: TGTGCCAGCAGCGTAGGACTAGCGGGAGTGACAGATACGCAGTATTTT. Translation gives CASSVGLAGVTDTQYF. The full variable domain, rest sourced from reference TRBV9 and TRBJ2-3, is DSGVTQTPKHLITATGQRVTLRCSPRSGDLSVYWYQQSLDQGLQFLIQYYNGEERAKGNILERFSAQQFPDLHSELNLSSLELGDSALYFCASSVGLAGVTDTQYFGPGTRLTVL.

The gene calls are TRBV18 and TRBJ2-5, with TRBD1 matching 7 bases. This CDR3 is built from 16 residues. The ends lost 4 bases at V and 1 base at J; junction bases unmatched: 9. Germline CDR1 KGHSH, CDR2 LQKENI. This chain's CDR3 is CASSLKVPGGQETQYF. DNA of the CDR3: TGTGCCAGCTCACTCAAGGTCCCAGGGGGCCAAGAGACCCAGTACTTC.

DNA of the CDR3: TGTGCCAGCAGTAAGAGGACAGGTTACTCCTACGAGCAGTACTTC. Translation: CASSKRTGYSYEQYF. V is TRBV6-5 and J is TRBJ2-7; 7 bases line up with TRBD1. This CDR3 has 15 amino acids. The V gene end was trimmed by 5 bases and the J gene end by 0 bases; junction bases not matched to a gene: 7. The germline gives CDR1 MNHEY, CDR2 SVGAGI.

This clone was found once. The CDR3 DNA reads TGTGCCAGCAGACCCAACGACAGGGTCGATTCACCCCTCCACTTT. It specifies CASRPNDRVDSPLHF. The V gene is TRBV11-2, the J gene TRBJ1-6; 7 nucleotides match TRBD1. The ends lost 6 bases at V and 8 bases at J; junction bases unmatched: 10. The CDR3 covers 15 residues. CDR1 is SGHAT and CDR2 is FQNNGV in the germline V gene. Combining the CDR3 with reference TRBV11-2 and TRBJ1-6 gives the whole variable domain EAGVAQSPRYKIIEKRQSVAFWCNPISGHATLYWYQQILGQGPKLLIQFQNNGVVDDSQLPKDRFSAERLKGVDSTLKIQPAKLEDSAVYLCASRPNDRVDSPLHFGNGTRLTVT.

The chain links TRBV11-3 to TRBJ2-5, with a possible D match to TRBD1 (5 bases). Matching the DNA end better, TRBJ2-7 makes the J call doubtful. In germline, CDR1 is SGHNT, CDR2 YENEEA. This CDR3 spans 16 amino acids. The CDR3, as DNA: TGTGCCAGCAGCTCCACCGACAGAATAACCTCCTACGAGCAGTACTTC. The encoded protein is CASSSTDRITSYEQYF.